This TCR beta chain is drawn from a study of shared clonotypes between healthy human individuals. As for the study in general: Samples came from a couple of female and three male donors aged 18 to 49.

Each sample came from a Caucasian adult donor living in Nashville, Tennessee. A CD45RA+ naive subset and a CD45RA-negative memory subset were split from CD4+ cells. Points from the study as a whole: Some clonotypes were shared by all four sorted-subset donors, while others were not shared. The non-shared ones had lower generation probabilities than the shared ones.

About this clone: Its antigen is not identified.

Produced via immunoSEQ multiplex PCR; TCRdb's table is partial and in-frame only. This repertoire shows about 680,000 clones, approximately 79% found once; its top ten account for approximately 1.8%. The CDR3 has 14 residues. From germline, CDR1 is GTSNPN and CDR2 SVGIG (reference sequence). The chain is built from TRBV30 and TRBJ2-5, with 8 positions matching TRBD2. The tail of the sequence fits TRBJ2-7 better, so the J call may be wrong. This receptor was taken from a woman aged 25-40 years in good health. Material for sequencing was memory CD4+ T cells sorted from blood. The subset here: CD45RA-negative fraction. CDR3 DNA sequence: TGTGCCTGGAGGTGGGGACTAGAAGACTACGAGCAGTACTTC. Its translation is CAWRWGLEDYEQYF.